Following are 9 T cell receptor beta chains from one sample sequenced in a study of cytomegalovirus exposure and HLA in healthy donors. The PCR employed 60 Vbeta primers together with 13 Jbeta primers. Data came from immunoSEQ multiplex PCR; TCRdb stores just in-frame clones and leaves some out. The table has about 130,000 clones, 75% to 85% seen once. Specimen: PBMCs. These receptors came from a girl aged 2-10 years in good health and CMV-seronegative.

The chain has TRBV15 and TRBJ2-7; D unclear. V was cut by 6 bases and J by 4 bases, with 16 bases left in between. In germline, CDR1 is LNHNV, CDR2 YYDKDF (reference sequence). The CDR3 loop spans 14 amino acids. The CDR3 bases are TGTGCCACCAGATCATACGCAGGCGATTACGAGCAGTACTTC. Protein product: CATRSYAGDYEQYF.

The rearrangement links TRBV7-9 to TRBJ2-1; D remains unclear. V was shortened by 0 bases and J by 6 bases, with 6 bases between the two germline ends. Per the germline V gene, CDR1 is SEHNR and CDR2 is FQNEAQ (reference sequence). The CDR3 contains 13 residues. The CDR3 DNA reads TGTGCCAGCAGCTTAGCCTTTATCAATGAGCAGTTCTTC. Amino acid sequence: CASSLAFINEQFF.

This chain links TRBV7-9 with TRBJ1-4; D gene unclear. Germline V gene sequence: CDR1 SEHNR, CDR2 FQNEAQ (reference sequence). This CDR3 region has 17 residues. V lost 4 bases and J lost 1, with 16 bases in between. The CDR3 DNA reads as TGTGCCAGCAGCTCGCTGATGGAAGGGAGAACTAATGAAAAACTGTTTTTT. It translates to CASSSLMEGRTNEKLFF.

The V call is TRBV7-8, the J call TRBJ1-5; TRBD1 matches at 10 bases. CDR1 SGHVS and CDR2 FQNEAQ come from the germline V gene. This CDR3 comprises 17 residues. V trimming: 4 bases; J trimming: 0 bases; junction bases outside the gene matches: 6. CDR3 in DNA: TGTGCCAGCAGCTCAGGGGACAGGGGTCATAGCAATCAGCCCCAGCATTTT. Its protein is CASSSGDRGHSNQPQHF.

The chain couples TRBV2 to TRBJ1-2, with 7 bases identical to TRBD1. The germline CDR1 and CDR2 sequences are SNHLY and FYNNEI. The CDR3 covers 14 residues. The J segment lost 0 bases and the V segment lost 6 bases, leaving 4 bases of the junction unmatched. CDR3 protein: CASRSGQSNYGYTF. CDR3 sequence (DNA): TGTGCCAGCAGATCGGGACAGTCTAACTATGGCTACACCTTC.

This rearrangement joins TRBV2 to TRBJ1-1, with TRBD1 matching 8 bases. Germline values: CDR1 SNHLY, CDR2 FYNNEI. The V gene end was trimmed by 8 bases and the J gene end by 4 bases; junction bases not matched to a gene: 9. This CDR3 is built from 14 residues. Here the CDR3 DNA reads TGTGCCAGCGGAACGACAGGGGCGGTCACTGAAGCTTTCTTT. Translation gives CASGTTGAVTEAFF.

The chain joins TRBV12-1 to TRBJ1-2; no check of the table's D call, TRBD1, against the DNA was made. TRBV12-1 corresponds to a pseudogene. The CDR3 has 17 residues. CDR3 residues: CASSPAATLRGFYGYTF. The CDR3 DNA reads TGTGCCAGCAGCCCCGCGGCTACCCTCAGGGGTTTCTATGGCTACACCTTC.

The sample holds one count of this clone. The chain carries TRBV2 and TRBJ2-7, with 12 bases that match TRBD2. J was trimmed by 2 bases and V by 3 bases; bases with no gene match: 5. CDR3 length: 16 residues. Germline V CDR1 and CDR2: SNHLY, FYNNEI. This CDR3 is CASSEGLAGRPYEQYF. CDR3 in DNA: TGTGCCAGCAGTGAGGGACTAGCGGGCCGACCCTACGAGCAGTACTTC.

Of note for this clone: Other DNA sequences in this specimen translate into the identical CDR3. The J gene is TRBJ1-1, the V gene TRBV30; 7 nucleotides match TRBD1. The germline V gene encodes CDR1 GTSNPN and CDR2 SVGIG (reference sequence). V shed 2 bases, J shed 0 bases, and the junction held 6 bases outside the gene matches. The CDR3 contains 15 residues. This CDR3 is CAWSPGDRLNTEAFF. CDR3 in DNA: TGTGCCTGGAGTCCGGGGGACAGATTGAACACTGAAGCTTTCTTT. The whole variable domain, remainder taken from reference TRBV30 and TRBJ1-1, is SQTIHQWPATLVQPVGSPLSLECTVEGTSNPNLYWYRQAAGRGLQLLFYSVGIGQISSEVPQNLSASRPQDRQFILSSKKLLLSDSGFYLCAWSPGDRLNTEAFFGQGTRLTVV.